This record concerns one T cell receptor beta chain sequence. The sample comes from a study of blood T cell repertoires in COVID-19. About the research overall: T cells, B-cell-depleted T cells, or PBMCs provided the cDNA or gDNA that served as material.

The assay was immunoSEQ multiplex PCR, and TCRdb's table has in-frame clones only and misses some. The data contain around 160,000 clones, roughly 79% of them singletons. CDR1 and CDR2 (germline): GTSNPN, SVGIG (reference sequence). Unmatched junction bases numbered 9, after V lost 8 bases and J lost 7 bases. This CDR3 comprises 13 residues. Sequenced material: peripheral blood. The V and J genes are TRBV30 and TRBJ2-1, with TRBD2 matching over 9 bases. The clonotype was recovered from a human donor with acute or convalescent COVID-19. The donor label of this sample is uncertain. CDR3 DNA sequence: TGTGCCCTCAACCCGGGACTAGCAAATGAGCAGTTCTTC. Encoded protein: CALNPGLANEQFF.